This TCR beta chain emerged from a study of breast tumors, draining lymph nodes, adjacent tissues. Germline V gene sequence: CDR1 SQVTM, CDR2 ANQGSEA. V was trimmed by 8 bases and J by 4 bases, leaving 20 bases between them. CDR3 length equals 14 residues. Axillary draining lymph nodes of breast cancer patients supplied the node samples. MiXCR, run by TCRdb on the multiplex PCR reads, gives a single entry per CDR3 protein. Of over 250,000 distinct CDR3 sequences in the sample, more than 30% were seen once. The rearrangement uses TRBV29-1 and TRBJ2-5; D might be TRBD2 (6 bases). This TCR derives from a female donor with breast cancer. Some clones in this sample may be carry-over from other donors' samples. Specimen: axillary lymph node tissue. The CDR3 is CSMGFRGGGETQYF. The CDR3 DNA sequence: TGCAGCATGGGATTTCGTGGGGGAGGAGAGACCCAGTACTTC. Combining the CDR3 with reference TRBV29-1 and TRBJ2-5 gives the whole variable domain SAVISQKPSRDICQRGTSLTIQCQVDSQVTMMFWYRQQPGQSLTLIATANQGSEATYESGFVIDKFPISRPNLTFSTLTVSNMSPEDSSIYLCSMGFRGGGETQYFGPGTRLLVL.